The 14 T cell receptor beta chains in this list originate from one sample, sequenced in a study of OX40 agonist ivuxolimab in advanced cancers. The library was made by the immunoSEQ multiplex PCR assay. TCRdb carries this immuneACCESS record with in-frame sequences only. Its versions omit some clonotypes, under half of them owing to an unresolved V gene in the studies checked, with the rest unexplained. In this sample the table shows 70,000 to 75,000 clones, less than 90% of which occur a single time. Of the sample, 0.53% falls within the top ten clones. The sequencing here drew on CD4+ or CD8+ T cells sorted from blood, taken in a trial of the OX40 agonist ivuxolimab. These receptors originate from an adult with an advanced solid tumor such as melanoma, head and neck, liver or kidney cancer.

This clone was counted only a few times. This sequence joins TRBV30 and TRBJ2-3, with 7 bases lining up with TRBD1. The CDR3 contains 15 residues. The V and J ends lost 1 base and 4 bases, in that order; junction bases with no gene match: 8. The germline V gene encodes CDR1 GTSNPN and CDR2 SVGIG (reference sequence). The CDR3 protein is CAWSGDSGSADTQYF. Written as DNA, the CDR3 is TGTGCCTGGAGTGGGGACAGCGGATCTGCAGATACGCAGTATTTT.

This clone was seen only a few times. Written as DNA, the CDR3 is TGTGCCAGCAGCCCCGGAGCGGGAGGGCGCACAGATACGCAGTATTTT. Amino acid sequence: CASSPGAGGRTDTQYF. This sequence joins TRBV9 and TRBJ2-3; 10 positions match TRBD2. The V gene's germline CDR1 is SGDLS and CDR2 YYNGEE. The CDR3 runs to 16 residues. The V and J ends lost 4 bases and 1 base, in that order; junction bases with no gene match: 6.

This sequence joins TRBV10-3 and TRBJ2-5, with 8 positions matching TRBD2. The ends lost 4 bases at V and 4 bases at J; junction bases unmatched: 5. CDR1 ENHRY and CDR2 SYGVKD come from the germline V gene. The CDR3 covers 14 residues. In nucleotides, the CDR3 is TGTGCCATCAGTGGCAGCGGGGGAGGAGAGACCCAGTACTTC. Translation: CAISGSGGGETQYF.

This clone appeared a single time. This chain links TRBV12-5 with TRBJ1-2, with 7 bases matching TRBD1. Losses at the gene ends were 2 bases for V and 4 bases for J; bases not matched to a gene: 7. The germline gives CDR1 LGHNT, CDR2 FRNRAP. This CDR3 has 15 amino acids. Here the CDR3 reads CASGLPGTATYGYTF. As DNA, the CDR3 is TGTGCTAGTGGTTTGCCCGGGACAGCGACCTATGGCTACACCTTC. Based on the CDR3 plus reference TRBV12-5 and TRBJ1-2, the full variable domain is DARVTQTPRHKVTEMGQEVTMRCQPILGHNTVFWYRQTMMQGLELLAYFRNRAPLDDSGMPKDRFSAEMPDATLATLKIQPSEPRDSAVYFCASGLPGTATYGYTFGSGTRLTVV.

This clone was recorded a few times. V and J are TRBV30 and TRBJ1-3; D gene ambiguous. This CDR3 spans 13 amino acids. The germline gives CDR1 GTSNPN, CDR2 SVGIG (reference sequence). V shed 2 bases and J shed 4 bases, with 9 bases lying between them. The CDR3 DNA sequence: TGTGCCTGGAGTTTGGGAGCCGGAAACACCATATATTTT. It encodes CAWSLGAGNTIYF.

This chain's CDR3 is CASSNWVGTGNGYTF. Written as DNA, the CDR3 is TGTGCCAGCAGCAACTGGGTTGGGACAGGGAATGGCTACACCTTC. The rearrangement uses TRBV11-2 and TRBJ1-2, with 9 positions matching TRBD1. Germline V lookup: CDR1 SGHAT, CDR2 FQNNGV. J gave up 6 bases and V 5 bases, and 10 bases lay outside the gene matches. The CDR3 spans 15 residues.

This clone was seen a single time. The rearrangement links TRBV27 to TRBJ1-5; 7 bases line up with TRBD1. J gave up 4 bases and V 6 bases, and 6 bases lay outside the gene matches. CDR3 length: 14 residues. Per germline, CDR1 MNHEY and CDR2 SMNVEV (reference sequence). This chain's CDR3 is CASRGTVTNQPQHF. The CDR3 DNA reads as TGTGCCAGCAGAGGGACAGTGACGAATCAGCCCCAGCATTTT.

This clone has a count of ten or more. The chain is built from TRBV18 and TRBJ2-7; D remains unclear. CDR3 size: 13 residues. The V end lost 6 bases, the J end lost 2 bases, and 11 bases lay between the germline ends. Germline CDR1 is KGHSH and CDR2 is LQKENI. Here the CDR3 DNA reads TGTGCCAGCTCCGCAAGACGGGCCTACGAGCAGTACTTC. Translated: CASSARRAYEQYF.

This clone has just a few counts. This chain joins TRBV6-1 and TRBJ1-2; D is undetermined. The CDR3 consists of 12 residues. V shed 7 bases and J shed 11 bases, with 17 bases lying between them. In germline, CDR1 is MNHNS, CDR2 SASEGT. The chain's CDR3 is CASTSTVIRYTF. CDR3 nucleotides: TGTGCCAGCACCTCCACAGTTATAAGGTACACCTTC.

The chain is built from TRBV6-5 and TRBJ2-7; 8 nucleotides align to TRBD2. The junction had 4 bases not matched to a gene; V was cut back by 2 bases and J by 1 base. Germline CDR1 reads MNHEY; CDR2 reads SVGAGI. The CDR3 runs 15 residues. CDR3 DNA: TGTGCCAGCAGTTACAGTCTAGCGGGTTCCTACGAGCAGTACTTC. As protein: CASSYSLAGSYEQYF.

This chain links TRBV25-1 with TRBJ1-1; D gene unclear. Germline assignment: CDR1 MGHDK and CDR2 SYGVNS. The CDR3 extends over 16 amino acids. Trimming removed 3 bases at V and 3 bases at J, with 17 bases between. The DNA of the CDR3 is TGTGCCAGCAGTGATTCCCAGGTTGGAGCGGACACTGAAGCTTTCTTT. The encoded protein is CASSDSQVGADTEAFF. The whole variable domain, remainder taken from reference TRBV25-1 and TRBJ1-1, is EADIYQTPRYLVIGTGKKITLECSQTMGHDKMYWYQQDPGMELHLIHYSYGVNSTEKGDLSSESTVSRIRTEHFPLTLESARPSHTSQYLCASSDSQVGADTEAFFGQGTRLTVV.

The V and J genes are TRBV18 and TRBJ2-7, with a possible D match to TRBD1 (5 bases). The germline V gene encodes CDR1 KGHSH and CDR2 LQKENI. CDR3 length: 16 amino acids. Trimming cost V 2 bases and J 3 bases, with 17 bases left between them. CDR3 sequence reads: CASSPINRQKDYEQYF. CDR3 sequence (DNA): TGTGCCAGCTCACCAATTAACCGACAGAAGGACTACGAGCAGTACTTC.

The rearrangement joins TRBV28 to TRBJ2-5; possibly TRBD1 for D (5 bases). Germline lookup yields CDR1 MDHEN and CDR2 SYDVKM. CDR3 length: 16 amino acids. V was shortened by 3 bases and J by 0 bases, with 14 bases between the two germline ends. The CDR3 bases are TGTGCCAGCAGTTTGAGAACAGGCGCCAACCAAGAGACCCAGTACTTC. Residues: CASSLRTGANQETQYF.

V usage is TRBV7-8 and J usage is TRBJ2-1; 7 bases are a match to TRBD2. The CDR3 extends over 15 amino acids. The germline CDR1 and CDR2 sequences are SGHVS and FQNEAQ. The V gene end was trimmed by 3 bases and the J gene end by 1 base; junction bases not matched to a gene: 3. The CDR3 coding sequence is TGTGCCAGCAGCTTGGTAGCGGGTTCCTACAATGAGCAGTTCTTC. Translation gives CASSLVAGSYNEQFF.